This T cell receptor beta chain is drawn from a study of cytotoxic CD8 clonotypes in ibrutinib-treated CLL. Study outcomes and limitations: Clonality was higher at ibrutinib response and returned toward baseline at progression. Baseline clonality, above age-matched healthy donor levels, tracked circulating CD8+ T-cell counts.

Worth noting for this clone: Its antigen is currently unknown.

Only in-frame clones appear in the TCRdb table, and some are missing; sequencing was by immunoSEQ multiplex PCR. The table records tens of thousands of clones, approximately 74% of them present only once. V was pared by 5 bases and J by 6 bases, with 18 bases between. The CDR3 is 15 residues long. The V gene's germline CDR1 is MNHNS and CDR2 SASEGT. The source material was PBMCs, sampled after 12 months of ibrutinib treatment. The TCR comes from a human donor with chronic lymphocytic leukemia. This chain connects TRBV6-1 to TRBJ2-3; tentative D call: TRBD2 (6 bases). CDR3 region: CASSSLGGSIDTQYF. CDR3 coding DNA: TGTGCCAGCAGTTCCCTTGGGGGGAGTATCGATACGCAGTATTTT.